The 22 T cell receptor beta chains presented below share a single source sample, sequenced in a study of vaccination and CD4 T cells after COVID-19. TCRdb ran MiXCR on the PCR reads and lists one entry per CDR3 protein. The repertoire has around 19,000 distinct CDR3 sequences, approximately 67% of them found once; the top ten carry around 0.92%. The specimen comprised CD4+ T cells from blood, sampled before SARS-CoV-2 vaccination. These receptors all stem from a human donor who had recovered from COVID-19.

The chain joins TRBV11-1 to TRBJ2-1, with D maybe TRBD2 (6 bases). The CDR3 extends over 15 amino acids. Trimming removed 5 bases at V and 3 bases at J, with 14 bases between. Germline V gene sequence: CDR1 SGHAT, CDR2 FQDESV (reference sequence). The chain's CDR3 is CASSPRELGYNEQFF. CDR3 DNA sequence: TGTGCCAGCAGCCCGCGGGAACTCGGCTACAATGAGCAGTTCTTC.

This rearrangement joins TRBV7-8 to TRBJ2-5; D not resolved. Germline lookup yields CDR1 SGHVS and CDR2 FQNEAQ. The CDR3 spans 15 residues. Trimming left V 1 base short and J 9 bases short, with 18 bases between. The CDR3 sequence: CASSLGRLLVGSQYF. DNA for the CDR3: TGTGCCAGCAGCTTAGGTCGACTGCTAGTAGGTTCCCAGTACTTC.

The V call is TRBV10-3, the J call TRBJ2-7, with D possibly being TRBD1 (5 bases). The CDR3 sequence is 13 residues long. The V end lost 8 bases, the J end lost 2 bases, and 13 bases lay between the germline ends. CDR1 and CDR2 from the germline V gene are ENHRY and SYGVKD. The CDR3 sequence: CAIRQPLAYEQYF. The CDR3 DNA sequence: TGTGCCATCCGACAGCCCTTGGCCTACGAGCAGTACTTC.

CDR3 sequence: CASSLNTGELFF. In DNA form, the CDR3 reads TGTGCCAGCAGCCTGAACACCGGGGAGCTGTTTTTT. This chain uses TRBV7-9 with TRBJ2-2, with D unclear. This CDR3 region has 12 residues. Germline V gene lookup returns CDR1 SEHNR and CDR2 FQNEAQ (reference sequence). V lost 5 bases, J lost 1 base, and 2 bases lay in between. The whole variable domain, remainder taken from reference TRBV7-9 and TRBJ2-2, is DTGVSQNPRHKITKRGQNVTFRCDPISEHNRLYWYRQTLGQGPEFLTYFQNEAQLEKSRLLSDRFSAERPKGSFSTLEIQRTEQGDSAMYLCASSLNTGELFFGEGSRLTVL.

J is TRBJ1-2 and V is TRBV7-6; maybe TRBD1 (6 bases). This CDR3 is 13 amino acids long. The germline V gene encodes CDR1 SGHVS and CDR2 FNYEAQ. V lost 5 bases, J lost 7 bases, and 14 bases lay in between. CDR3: CASSRVEGVGYTF. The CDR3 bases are TGTGCCAGCAGCCGCGTCGAGGGGGTTGGCTACACCTTC.

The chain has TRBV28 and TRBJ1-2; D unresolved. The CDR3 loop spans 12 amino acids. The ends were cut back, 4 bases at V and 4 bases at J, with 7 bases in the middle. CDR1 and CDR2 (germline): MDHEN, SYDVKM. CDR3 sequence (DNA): TGTGCCAGCAGTTCCCTTGGCTATGGCTACACCTTC. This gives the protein CASSSLGYGYTF.

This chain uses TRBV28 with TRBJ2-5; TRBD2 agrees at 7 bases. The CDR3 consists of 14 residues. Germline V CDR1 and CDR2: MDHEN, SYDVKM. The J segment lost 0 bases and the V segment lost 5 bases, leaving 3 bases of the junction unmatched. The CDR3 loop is CASSALAYQETQYF. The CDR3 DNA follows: TGTGCCAGCAGTGCACTAGCGTACCAAGAGACCCAGTACTTC.

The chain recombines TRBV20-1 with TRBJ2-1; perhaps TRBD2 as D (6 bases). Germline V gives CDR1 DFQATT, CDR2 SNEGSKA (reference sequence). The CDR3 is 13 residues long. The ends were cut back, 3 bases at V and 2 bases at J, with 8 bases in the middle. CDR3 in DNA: TGCAGTGCTAGCGGGAGTACCTACAATGAGCAGTTCTTC. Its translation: CSASGSTYNEQFF.

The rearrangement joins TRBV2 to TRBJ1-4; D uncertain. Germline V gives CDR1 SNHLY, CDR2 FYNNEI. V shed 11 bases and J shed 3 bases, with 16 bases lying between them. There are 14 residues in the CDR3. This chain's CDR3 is CASIRSSANEKLFF. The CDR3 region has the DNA TGTGCCTCTATCCGGAGTTCGGCTAATGAAAAACTGTTTTTT.

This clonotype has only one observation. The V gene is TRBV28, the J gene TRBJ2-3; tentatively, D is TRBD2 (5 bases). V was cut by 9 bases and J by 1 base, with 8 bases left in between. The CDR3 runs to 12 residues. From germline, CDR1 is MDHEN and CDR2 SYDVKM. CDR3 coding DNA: TGTGCCAGTAGTAGCGGCACAGATACGCAGTATTTT. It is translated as CASSSGTDTQYF.

CDR3 loop: CASSRGTSATDTQYF. Written as DNA, the CDR3 is TGTGCCAGCAGCCGAGGGACTAGCGCCACAGATACGCAGTATTTT. The V and J genes are TRBV6-1 and TRBJ2-3, with 10 bases lining up with TRBD2. Germline V gene lookup returns CDR1 MNHNS and CDR2 SASEGT. This CDR3 comprises 15 residues. Germline trimming cut 6 bases from V and 2 bases from J; bases unmatched to any gene: 5.

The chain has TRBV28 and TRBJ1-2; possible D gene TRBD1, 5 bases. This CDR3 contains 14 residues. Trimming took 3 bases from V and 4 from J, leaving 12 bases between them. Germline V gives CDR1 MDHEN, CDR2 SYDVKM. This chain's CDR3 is CASSLGGMAYGYTF. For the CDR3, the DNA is TGTGCCAGCAGTTTGGGGGGGATGGCCTATGGCTACACCTTC.

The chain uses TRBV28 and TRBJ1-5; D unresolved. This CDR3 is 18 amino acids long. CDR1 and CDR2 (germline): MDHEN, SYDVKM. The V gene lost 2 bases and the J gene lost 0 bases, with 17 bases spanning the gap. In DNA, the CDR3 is TGTGCCAGCAGTTTAGCCAGTAAGGGAAGGTTTAGCAATCAGCCCCAGCATTTT. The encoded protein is CASSLASKGRFSNQPQHF.

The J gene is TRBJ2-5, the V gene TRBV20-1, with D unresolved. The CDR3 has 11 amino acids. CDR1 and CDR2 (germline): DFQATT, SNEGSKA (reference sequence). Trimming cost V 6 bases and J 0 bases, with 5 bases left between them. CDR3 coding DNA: TGCAGTGCGTACTACCAAGAGACCCAGTACTTC. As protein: CSAYYQETQYF.

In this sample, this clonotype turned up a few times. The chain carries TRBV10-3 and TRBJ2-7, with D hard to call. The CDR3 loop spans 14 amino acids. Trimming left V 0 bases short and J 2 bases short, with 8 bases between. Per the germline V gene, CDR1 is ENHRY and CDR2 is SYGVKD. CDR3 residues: CAISESITPYEQYF. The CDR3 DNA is TGTGCCATCAGTGAGTCGATTACCCCCTACGAGCAGTACTTC.

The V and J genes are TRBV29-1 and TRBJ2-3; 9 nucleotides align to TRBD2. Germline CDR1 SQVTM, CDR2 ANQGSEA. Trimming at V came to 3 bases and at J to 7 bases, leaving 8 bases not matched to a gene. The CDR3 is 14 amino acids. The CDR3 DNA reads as TGCAGCGTTGATACGGCTAGCGGGATTTATACGCAGTATTTT. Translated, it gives CSVDTASGIYTQYF.

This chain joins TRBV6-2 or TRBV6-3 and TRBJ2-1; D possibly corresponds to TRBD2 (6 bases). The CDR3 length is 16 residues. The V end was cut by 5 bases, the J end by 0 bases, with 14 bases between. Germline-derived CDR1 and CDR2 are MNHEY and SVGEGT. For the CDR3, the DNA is TGTGCCAGCAGTCCGGCGGGACTGAACTCCTACAATGAGCAGTTCTTC. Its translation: CASSPAGLNSYNEQFF.

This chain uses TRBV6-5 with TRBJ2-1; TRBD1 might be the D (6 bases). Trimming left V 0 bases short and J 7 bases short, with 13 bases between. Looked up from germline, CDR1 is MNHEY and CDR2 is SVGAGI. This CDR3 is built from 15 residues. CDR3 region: CASSYSYRDANEQFF. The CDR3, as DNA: TGTGCCAGCAGTTACTCGTACAGGGACGCAAATGAGCAGTTCTTC.

The CDR3, as DNA: TGCAGTGCTAGAGATCCGGCAGGCTCAACCTATAGCAATCAGCCCCAGCATTTT. It encodes CSARDPAGSTYSNQPQHF. The chain links TRBV20-1 to TRBJ1-5; D is ambiguous. Germline loops: CDR1 DFQATT, CDR2 SNEGSKA (reference sequence). The CDR3 runs 18 residues. Trimming cost V 0 bases and J 0 bases, with 18 bases left between them.

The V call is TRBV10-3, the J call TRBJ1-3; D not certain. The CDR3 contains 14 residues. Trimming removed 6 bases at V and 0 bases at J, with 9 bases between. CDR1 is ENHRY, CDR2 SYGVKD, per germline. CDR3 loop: CAIRAVLSGNTIYF. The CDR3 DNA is TGTGCCATCAGGGCCGTTCTCTCTGGAAACACCATATATTTT.

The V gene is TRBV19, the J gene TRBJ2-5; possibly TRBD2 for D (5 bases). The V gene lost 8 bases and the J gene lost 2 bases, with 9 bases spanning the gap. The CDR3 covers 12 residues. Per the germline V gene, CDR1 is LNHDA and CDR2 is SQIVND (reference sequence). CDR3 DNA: TGTGCCAGTTCGACTACTCAAGAGACCCAGTACTTC. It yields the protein CASSTTQETQYF.

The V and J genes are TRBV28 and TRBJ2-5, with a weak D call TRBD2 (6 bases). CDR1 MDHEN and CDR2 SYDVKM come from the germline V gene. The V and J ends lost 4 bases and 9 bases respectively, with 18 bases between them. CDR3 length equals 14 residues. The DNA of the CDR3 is TGTGCCAGCAGTTCGAAGACGGCGTGGGAGGCCCAGTACTTC. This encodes CASSSKTAWEAQYF.